One sample yielded the 20 T cell receptor beta chains listed below, sequenced in a study of regulatory T cells in long-lasting Graves disease (dated by TCRdb to about 2021). The intended sense of this specimen's time point label: newly diagnosed GD, antithyroid drugs for less than 3 months. RNA was extracted from PBMCs in TRIzol for both TCR sequencing and RNA sequencing. The library was prepared using multiplex PCR. Sequencing took place on an Illumina HiSeq 4000. CDR3 regions were amplified by Arm-PCR with iRepertoire HTBI primers to construct TCR beta libraries. The public sequencing data were trimmed at Q25 with fastp and processed into clonotypes with MiXCR by TCRdb, which kept only in-frame beta chains. Each entry is one CDR3 protein sequence, shown with its most common DNA and genes. The sample table records about 400,000 distinct CDR3 sequences; around 15% of these occur just once. About 20% of the sample belongs to the ten largest clones.

This material consisted of peripheral blood mononuclear cells (PBMCs), taken at new diagnosis, from a patient treated with antithyroid drugs. Receptor source: a female donor with Graves disease.

The rearrangement links TRBV5-1 to TRBJ2-1, with a weak D call TRBD2 (7 bases). CDR1 and CDR2 from the germline V gene are SGHRS and YFSETQ. There are 16 residues in the CDR3. V was clipped by 3 bases and J by 3 bases, with 16 bases between them. CDR3: CASSSWGGADYNEQFF. The DNA of the CDR3 is TGCGCCAGCAGCTCGTGGGGGGGCGCGGACTACAATGAGCAGTTCTTC.

The J gene is TRBJ2-2, the V gene TRBV5-4, with 7 bases aligning to TRBD1. The germline V gene has CDR1 SGHNT and CDR2 YYREEE (reference sequence). The CDR3 runs 16 residues. Trimming at V came to 2 bases and at J to 1 base, leaving 5 bases not matched to a gene. CDR3 DNA: TGTGCCAGCAGCTTACAGGGGCCATGGAACACCGGGGAGCTGTTTTTT. As protein: CASSLQGPWNTGELFF.

This clonotype came up many times. The gene calls are TRBV5-6 and TRBJ2-2, with D perhaps matching TRBD1 or TRBD2 (5 bases each). The CDR3 has 18 residues. CDR1 SGHDT and CDR2 YYEEEE come from the germline V gene. V lost 2 bases, J lost 4 bases, and 21 bases lay in between. This chain's CDR3 is CASSFHSPGTPSTGELFF. CDR3 bases: TGTGCCAGCAGCTTCCATTCTCCCGGGACCCCGAGCACCGGGGAGCTGTTTTTT.

Many counts were recorded for this clonotype. The gene calls are TRBV20-1 and TRBJ2-1; 9 bases are shared with TRBD2. This CDR3 is built from 15 residues. Trimming removed 0 bases from V and 9 bases from J; junction bases left unmatched: 9. CDR1 DFQATT and CDR2 SNEGSKA come from the germline V gene (reference sequence). The CDR3 sequence: CSARDGASGKREQFF. The CDR3 region has the DNA TGCAGTGCTAGAGATGGGGCTAGCGGGAAGCGTGAGCAGTTCTTC.

This clonotype has at least ten counts. The chain combines TRBV12-3 or TRBV12-4 with TRBJ1-3, with D possibly matching TRBD1 (5 bases). The CDR3 has 13 residues. Trimming took 6 bases from V and 3 from J, leaving 9 bases between them. DNA of the CDR3: TGTGCCAGCAGCTGGGACGGTGGAAACACCATATATTTT. Protein: CASSWDGGNTIYF.

This clonotype has ten or more counts. This sequence joins TRBV7-9 and TRBJ1-1, with D tentatively TRBD1 (5 bases). Trimming stripped 1 base from V and 1 base from J, with 19 bases between. This CDR3 is 18 amino acids long. Per germline, CDR1 SEHNR and CDR2 FQNEAQ (reference sequence). The CDR3 DNA is TGTGCCAGCAGCTTAGGACTCGGCAGGGAGGACGGGAACACTGAAGCTTTCTTT. Protein: CASSLGLGREDGNTEAFF. Full variable domain (remainder filled in from reference TRBV7-9 and TRBJ1-1): DTGVSQNPRHKITKRGQNVTFRCDPISEHNRLYWYRQTLGQGPEFLTYFQNEAQLEKSRLLSDRFSAERPKGSFSTLEIQRTEQGDSAMYLCASSLGLGREDGNTEAFFGQGTRLTVV.

About this clonotype itself: Only one base separates this from a far larger clonotype, so it likely reflects a read error. This chain links TRBV27 with TRBJ2-4; D not resolved. Germline assignment: CDR1 MNHEY and CDR2 SMNVEV (reference sequence). The CDR3 is made up of 16 amino acids. Trimming removed 8 bases at V and 0 bases at J, with 17 bases between. The DNA for the CDR3 is TGTGCCAGCGGACCCCGGTCACTCTTAGCCAAAAACATTCAGTACTTC. Translated: CASGPRSLLAKNIQYF.

This clonotype has at least ten counts. V and J are TRBV9 and TRBJ2-2; D is possibly TRBD1 or TRBD2 (5 bases each). This CDR3 is built from 16 residues. In germline, CDR1 is SGDLS, CDR2 YYNGEE. Trimming stripped 3 bases from V and 6 bases from J, with 18 bases between. The CDR3 reads CASSAGTRRSSGELFF. CDR3 coding DNA: TGTGCCAGCAGCGCCGGGACGAGACGAAGTTCCGGGGAGCTGTTTTTT.

The rearrangement joins TRBV14 to TRBJ2-7; 11 nucleotides align to TRBD2. Germline CDR1 SGHDN, CDR2 FVKESK. J lost 4 bases, V lost 1 base, and 9 bases had no gene match. The CDR3 runs to 17 residues. The CDR3 loop reads CASSQGTSGSRRYEQYF. The CDR3 DNA sequence: TGTGCCAGCAGCCAAGGTACTAGCGGGAGTCGACGGTACGAGCAGTACTTC.

This clonotype turned up a few times. CDR3 residues: CASSLTRTSYNEQFF. CDR3 bases: TGTGCCAGCAGCTTAACGAGGACTTCCTACAATGAGCAGTTCTTC. This chain links TRBV7-9 with TRBJ2-1; the D gene is possibly TRBD2 (5 bases). In germline, CDR1 is SEHNR, CDR2 FQNEAQ (reference sequence). Trimming took 2 bases from V and 1 from J, leaving 9 bases between them. This CDR3 spans 15 amino acids.

V is TRBV19 and J is TRBJ2-1; TRBD1 aligns across 9 bases. CDR1 is LNHDA and CDR2 is SQIVND in the germline V gene (reference sequence). This CDR3 is 16 amino acids long. V was pared by 10 bases and J by 9 bases, with 19 bases of the junction left unmatched. The DNA of the CDR3 is TGTGCCACCAACGGACTGGGGGGGACAGGGCGTGGTGAGCAGTTCTTC. This gives the protein CATNGLGGTGRGEQFF.

This clonotype has only a few counts. V and J are TRBV7-9 and TRBJ1-5; D is possibly TRBD1 (6 bases). From germline, CDR1 is SEHNR and CDR2 FQNEAQ (reference sequence). V gave up 2 bases and J gave up 7 bases, with 12 bases separating them. The CDR3 has 14 residues. Here the CDR3 reads CASSLSTGRQPQHF. CDR3 coding DNA: TGTGCCAGCAGCTTATCGACAGGCAGGCAGCCCCAGCATTTT. Based on the CDR3 plus reference TRBV7-9 and TRBJ1-5, the full variable domain is DTGVSQNPRHKITKRGQNVTFRCDPISEHNRLYWYRQTLGQGPEFLTYFQNEAQLEKSRLLSDRFSAERPKGSFSTLEIQRTEQGDSAMYLCASSLSTGRQPQHFGDGTRLSIL.

This clonotype was observed many times. The J gene is TRBJ1-1, the V gene TRBV7-2; no clear D gene. Germline loops: CDR1 SGHTA, CDR2 FQGNSA. The V end was cut by 8 bases, the J end by 6 bases, with 19 bases between. The CDR3 has 14 residues. In nucleotides, the CDR3 is TGTGCCAGCTCCAGCAGGCGGAATTCGGCTGAAGCTTTCTTT. Its translation: CASSSRRNSAEAFF.

Of note for this clonotype: This sequence is one base from a far larger clone and is likely a read error. The rearrangement uses TRBV5-8 and TRBJ2-2; D possibly corresponds to TRBD2 (6 bases). Germline CDR1 reads SGHTS; CDR2 reads YDEGEE. The length of the CDR3 is 16 residues. CDR3: CANSWRGQSNTGELFF. Here the CDR3 DNA reads TGCGCCAACAGCTGGAGGGGCCAGTCGAACACCGGGGAGCTGTTTTTT.

This clonotype was recorded at least ten times. The chain joins TRBV27 to TRBJ2-1; D unclear. CDR1 is MNHEY, CDR2 SMNVEV, per germline (reference sequence). V lost 5 bases and J 7 bases, leaving 9 bases between the germline ends. The CDR3 is 12 amino acids. CDR3 coding DNA: TGTGCCAGCAGTGACACCCCAAATGAGCAGTTCTTC. Protein sequence: CASSDTPNEQFF.

This clonotype was picked up many times. The gene calls are TRBV2 and TRBJ1-6; D may be TRBD1 (5 bases). This CDR3 comprises 16 residues. Germline V lookup: CDR1 SNHLY, CDR2 FYNNEI. The CDR3 nucleotides are TGTGCTTCCGAGGGGCTGGAGCTAACCTATAATTCACCCCTCCACTTT. This encodes CASEGLELTYNSPLHF.

This clonotype was seen ten or more times. This chain connects TRBV5-1 to TRBJ1-1, with unresolved D. V was trimmed by 0 bases and J by 1 base, leaving 7 bases between them. Germline assignment: CDR1 SGHRS and CDR2 YFSETQ. The CDR3 loop spans 14 amino acids. The CDR3 sequence is CASSLAGQNTEAFF. The CDR3 bases are TGCGCCAGCAGCTTGGCTGGGCAGAACACTGAAGCTTTCTTT.

This chain connects TRBV29-1 to TRBJ2-5; 12 bases fit TRBD2. The germline gives CDR1 SQVTM, CDR2 ANQGSEA. J gave up 5 bases and V 2 bases, and 12 bases lay outside the gene matches. The CDR3 has 17 residues. The CDR3 nucleotides read TGCAGCGTTGAAAGGAGACTAGCGGGAGTGCTCGACGAGACCCAGTACTTC. Translation gives CSVERRLAGVLDETQYF. The variable domain in full, with the rest retrieved from reference TRBV29-1 and TRBJ2-5, is SAVISQKPSRDICQRGTSLTIQCQVDSQVTMMFWYRQQPGQSLTLIATANQGSEATYESGFVIDKFPISRPNLTFSTLTVSNMSPEDSSIYLCSVERRLAGVLDETQYFGPGTRLLVL.

Details on this clonotype: Possible read error: a much larger clone is one base away. The V and J genes are TRBV2 and TRBJ1-2; D uncertain. From germline, CDR1 is SNHLY and CDR2 FYNNEI. CDR3 length equals 13 residues. Trimming left V 6 bases short and J 6 bases short, with 14 bases between. CDR3: CASRLDPSDGYTF. CDR3 DNA: TGTGCCAGCAGACTAGACCCGTCGGATGGCTACACCTTC.

This clonotype appeared many times. The chain uses TRBV20-1 and TRBJ2-1; the match to TRBD1 covers 8 bases. Germline V CDR1 and CDR2: DFQATT, SNEGSKA (reference sequence). V lost 0 bases, J lost 3 bases, and 4 bases stayed unmatched. This CDR3 spans 15 amino acids. In DNA form, the CDR3 reads TGCAGTGCTAGAGACCGGACAGGGCTCTACAATGAGCAGTTCTTC. Encoded protein: CSARDRTGLYNEQFF.